The TCR beta chain described here comes from a study of human T cells and chemical hapten exposure. Looking at the study overall: Weekly diphenylcyclopropenone doses were given to patients' scalps across the approximately 23-week study.

Time point denoted: patch test 1, 2 weeks after DPC sensitization. Stated treatment: therapeutic diphenylcyclopropenone sensitization with weekly scalp DPC. The sample holds many counts of this clonotype. TCRdb re-analysed the RACE reads in MiXCR, keeping a single row per CDR3 protein. The sample lists under 450,000 distinct CDR3 sequences, 4.8% occurring once. The CDR3 is 15 residues long. V was pared by 1 base and J by 7 bases, with 14 bases between. Germline CDR1 PRHDT, CDR2 FYEKMQ (reference sequence). The genes are TRBV13 and TRBJ2-1, with D possibly being TRBD1 or TRBD2 (6 bases each). The source of this sequence is a woman between 50 and 59 years old with alopecia areata. Some clones in this sample may be carry-over from other donors' samples. Material: whole blood, obtained in connection with sensitization to the hapten diphenylcyclopropenone (DPC). CDR3 residues: CASSLAPTGRNEQFF. As DNA, the CDR3 is TGTGCCAGCAGCTTAGCCCCCACAGGGAGGAATGAGCAGTTCTTC.